Following are 2 T cell receptor beta chains from one sample sequenced in a study of cytomegalovirus exposure and HLA in healthy donors. The PCR made use of 60 Vbeta and 13 Jbeta primers. Repertoires were generated with immunoSEQ multiplex PCR, while TCRdb's copy carries only in-frame clones and drops some. The sample yields 100,000 to 150,000 clones, approximately 61% seen once. Sequencing input: PBMCs. Receptor source: a young man in good health and CMV-seropositive.

The gene calls are TRBV29-1 and TRBJ2-1, with TRBD2 matching 11 bases. The V gene end was trimmed by 3 bases and the J gene end by 6 bases; junction bases not matched to a gene: 10. This CDR3 region has 16 residues. The germline gives CDR1 SQVTM, CDR2 ANQGSEA. The CDR3, as DNA: TGCAGCGTTGATACTAGCGGGAGTCTAAGGCCCAATGAGCAGTTCTTC. This gives the protein CSVDTSGSLRPNEQFF.

The V gene is TRBV19, the J gene TRBJ1-5; 8 nucleotides align to TRBD1. Trimming removed 3 bases from V and 0 bases from J; junction bases left unmatched: 7. Germline lookup yields CDR1 LNHDA and CDR2 SQIVND (reference sequence). This CDR3 comprises 17 residues. In nucleotides, the CDR3 is TGTGCCAGTAGTATGGACCGGGACAGGCCTAGCAATCAGCCCCAGCATTTT. Encoded protein: CASSMDRDRPSNQPQHF. Variable domain in full (rest from reference TRBV19 and TRBJ1-5): DGGITQSPKYLFRKEGQNVTLSCEQNLNHDAMYWYRQDPGQGLRLIYYSQIVNDFQKGDIAEGYSVSREKKESFPLTVTSAQKNPTAFYLCASSMDRDRPSNQPQHFGDGTRLSIL.